The 9 T cell receptor beta chains reported below all come from one sample, sequenced in a study of CD8 T cells in Susac syndrome. The RNA, roughly 0.45 to 1 ug, was put through reverse transcription using random hexamers. TCRdb re-derived calls from the immunoSEQ multiplex PCR reads in MiXCR, one entry per CDR3 protein. The sample consists of roughly 190,000 distinct CDR3 sequences, 93% of them appearing once. Sequencing input: CD4+ T cells from PBMCs. These receptors were taken from a human donor in good health.

The rearrangement uses TRBV7-9 and TRBJ2-7; TRBD1 is a possible D gene (6 bases). CDR3 length equals 15 residues. Trimming took 1 base from V and 3 from J, leaving 13 bases between them. Germline lookup yields CDR1 SEHNR and CDR2 FQNEAQ (reference sequence). CDR3 DNA: TGTGCCAGCAGCTTAGATAGCAGCAGGGGCTACGAGCAGTACGTC. Its translation: CASSLDSSRGYEQYV.

This chain links TRBV11-2 with TRBJ2-7; D might be TRBD1 (6 bases). CDR3 length equals 13 residues. Trimming removed 2 bases from V and 2 bases from J, with 7 bases in between. Germline lookup yields CDR1 SGHAT and CDR2 FQNNGV. The CDR3 loop is CASSLTGPYEQYV. CDR3 DNA sequence: TGTGCCAGCAGCTTAACAGGGCCCTACGAGCAGTACGTC.

Only one count was recorded for this clonotype. The chain combines TRBV28 with TRBJ1-1, with TRBD1 as a possible D gene (6 bases). CDR1 and CDR2 (germline): MDHEN, SYDVKM. The CDR3 loop spans 15 amino acids. Trimming took 2 bases from V and 4 from J, leaving 14 bases between them. Written as DNA, the CDR3 is TGTGCCAGCAGTTTAAGTACAGGGAGGGGCACTGAAGCTTTCTTT. Translated, it gives CASSLSTGRGTEAFF.

V is TRBV7-6 and J is TRBJ2-3; D is unclear. CDR1 is SGHVS, CDR2 FNYEAQ, per germline. V dropped 2 bases and J dropped 2 bases, with 11 bases sitting between them. This CDR3 comprises 15 residues. Here the CDR3 DNA reads TGTGCCAGCAGCTTATTCGAGAGTTACACAGATACGCAGTATTTT. Its translation is CASSLFESYTDTQYF.

This chain uses TRBV9 with TRBJ1-1; D is perhaps TRBD1 (5 bases). Germline V gene sequence: CDR1 SGDLS, CDR2 YYNGEE. The CDR3 has 16 amino acids. The V end lost 0 bases, the J end lost 2 bases, and 14 bases lay between the germline ends. The CDR3, as DNA: TGTGCCAGCAGCGTAGCTGGGGGGGGGTTTAACACTGAAGCTTTCTTT. Translation: CASSVAGGGFNTEAFF.

The chain is built from TRBV18 and TRBJ2-5, with a weak D call TRBD1 (6 bases). The V gene's germline CDR1 is KGHSH and CDR2 LQKENI. V was cut by 3 bases and J by 3 bases, with 11 bases left in between. This CDR3 spans 14 amino acids. CDR3 nucleotide sequence: TGTGCCAGCTCACCCCTAAGGGGGAAAGAGACCCAGTACTTC. It specifies CASSPLRGKETQYF.

The V call is TRBV7-2, the J call TRBJ1-2; D unresolved. Trimming pared 3 bases from V and 7 bases from J, leaving 15 bases between. Germline loops: CDR1 SGHTA, CDR2 FQGNSA. The CDR3 length is 14 residues. As DNA, the CDR3 is TGTGCCAGCAGCTTGACCTCCAAGGGAGGTGGCTACACCTTC. Protein sequence: CASSLTSKGGGYTF.

The rearrangement links TRBV3-1 to TRBJ1-6; D uncertain. The CDR3 contains 14 residues. V gave up 2 bases and J gave up 10 bases, with 12 bases separating them. Looked up from germline, CDR1 is LGHDT and CDR2 is YNNKEL (reference sequence). For the CDR3, the DNA is TGTGCCAGCAGCCAACGTGGAGGAGACTCACCCCTCCACTTT. Translation gives CASSQRGGDSPLHF. The full variable domain, in which reference TRBV3-1 and TRBJ1-6 provide the parts outside the CDR3, is DTAVSQTPKYLVTQMGNDKSIKCEQNLGHDTMYWYKQDSKKFLKIMFSYNNKELIINETVPNRFSPKSPDKAHLNLHINSLELGDSAVYFCASSQRGGDSPLHFGNGTRLTVT.

This chain connects TRBV10-3 to TRBJ1-1, with a tentative D call TRBD1 (5 bases). This CDR3 comprises 12 residues. Trimming cost V 10 bases and J 14 bases, with 23 bases left between them. CDR1 ENHRY and CDR2 SYGVKD come from the germline V gene. The CDR3 nucleotides are TGTGCCACCACCCCCGGGGACTTCGGTATCTTCTTT. Protein: CATTPGDFGIFF.